This T cell receptor (beta chain) was sequenced for a study of T cells after yellow fever vaccination. TCRdb re-called the 5' RACE reads with MiXCR, one entry per CDR3 protein. The sample carries a few hundred thousand distinct CDR3 sequences, around 13% recorded once. This clonotype was observed a handful of times. Germline V gives CDR1 SGHTA, CDR2 FQGTGA. The CDR3 consists of 16 residues. Trimming pared 6 bases from V and 3 bases from J, leaving 18 bases between. This material consisted of CD4+ T cells sorted from PBMCs, taken 15 days after the yellow fever booster vaccination. This chain uses TRBV7-3 with TRBJ2-1; either TRBD1 or TRBD2 may fit D (5 bases each). The sequence derives from a man aged 18-30 years who received the YFV17D yellow fever vaccine. DNA for the CDR3: TGTGCCAGCAGGGCCCGGTCGATGGGGGACTACAATGAGCAGTTCTTC. Translation: CASRARSMGDYNEQFF.